This TCR beta chain was captured in a study of shared clonotypes between healthy human individuals. Study outcomes and limitations: In contrast to clonotypes shared by all four donors, non-shared clonotypes had lower generation probabilities. Clonotypes that were shared across a handful of donors made up about 5.1% of naive CD4 clonotypes.

Turning to this clone: Antigen: not known.

The naive CD8 subset, CD45RO-negative cells positively selected for CCR7, excluded terminally differentiated effector memory CD45RA+ cells. The sorted-subset replicate PCRs were given around 0.2 ug DNA, which is tens of thousands of T cell genomes. Here immunoSEQ multiplex PCR was the method, and the copy in TCRdb shows in-frame clones only, minus some. The sample holds about 2,100,000 clones; 90% to 95% are singletons and the top ten take 1.5% to 2%. The sample was naive CD8+ T cells from PBMCs. This TCR was sampled from a man aged 18 to 35 in good health. Some clones in this sample may be carry-over from other donors' samples.

CDR3 sequence: CASSLVFDEQYF. The DNA for the CDR3 is TGTGCCAGCAGCTTAGTGTTCGACGAGCAGTACTTC. The chain employs TRBV11-2 and TRBJ2-7, with unresolved D. Germline-derived CDR1 and CDR2 are SGHAT and FQNNGV. The length of the CDR3 is 12 residues. The V and J ends lost 1 base and 5 bases respectively, with 6 bases between them.